This TCR beta chain comes out of a study of shared clonotypes between healthy human individuals (dated by TCRdb to 2020 to 2022). About the study as a whole: Three men and two women, aged 18 to 49 years, made up the cohort. Between about 0.94 and 8.9 billion PBMCs per donor were obtained by leukapheresis. Libraries were prepared and TCR repertoires were sequenced by different laboratories using diverse techniques, in order to increase sequencing depth and limit assay-specific biases. Blood TCR repertoires of several healthy adults were deeply sequenced to estimate repertoire size and the extent of clonotype sharing between individuals. Per donor, three plates each were used for CD4 naive and CD4 memory, two for CD8 naive, and one for CD8 memory. General findings and caveats noted by the study authors: When a handful of donors were compared, the shared fraction of clonotypes was about 5.5% for naive CD4, about 4% for naive CD8, about 2.5% for memory CD4, and approximately 0.4% for memory CD8. Rarefaction of sorted-subset datasets indicated incomplete sequencing despite the large sequencing depth. Sampling was limited to blood, and TCR repertoires in tissue likely differ from TCR repertoires in blood. Higher generation probabilities were observed for clonotypes shared by all four sorted-subset donors than for non-shared clonotypes. Pairwise subsampling led to the expectation that sequencing depth would affect the degree of clonotype sharing among donors. Because the study included a small number of donors, the genetic and exposure-history diversity represented was limited. Estimated clonotype richness was generally larger for naive than for memory subsets.

As to this clone: This clone's antigen is unknown. Base qualities are not provided; no much larger clone lies one nucleotide away.

Using the deep immunoSEQ assay, TCR CDR3 regions were amplified from genomic DNA by multiplex PCR. Genomic DNA extracted from each cell subset was distributed evenly over all wells of several immunoSEQ 96-well plates, and each plate served as one replicate. Each replicate PCR for sorted subsets received about 180 ng genomic DNA, equal to roughly 30,000 T cell genomes. Purified libraries were measured with a Qubit 3.0 fluorometer, size-checked on a Bioanalyzer 2100, and measured again with the KAPA Library Quantification kit. Every immunoSEQ 96-well plate was sequenced on a dedicated single-read 150-cycle Illumina NextSeq 550 flow cell. The original pipeline was this. Because only junctional sequences without quality scores were contained in the immunoSEQ output, filtering matching that applied to full-length reads could not be performed. Sequences were annotated with PyIR, a Python wrapper for IgBLAST v1.9, and V/J genes and CDR3 were assigned using IMGT germline references. Reads were filtered out if the reads had weak V/J assignments (E-value above 1e-6), no CDR3, stop codons, out-of-frame junctions, or ambiguous translated residues. V3J clonotypes were defined as sequences sharing the same inferred V gene, J gene, and CDR3 amino acid sequence. Percentage overlap between repertoires was computed as shared unique clonotypes divided by the size of the smaller repertoire. RTK rarefaction, the Chao1 estimator, and Recon v2.1 estimates of unobserved clonotypes were used to assess repertoire richness. Generation probabilities for all TCRbeta clonotypes obtained by the gDNA method from a few donors were computed using OLGA. TCRdb holds this immuneACCESS table with in-frame rearrangements only. Some clones are missing; in checked studies, unresolved V genes explain under half, and the rest has no known cause. V and J calls and clone size are those listed in that table; D and trimming were worked out from the DNA. The sample has some 690,000 clones on record, about 92% of them singletons. Of the sample, approximately 35% is held by the ten largest clones.

Donors were healthy HIV-negative adults with no recently reported acute infections or vaccinations. All donors were Caucasian adults living in Nashville, Tennessee, USA. CD8 memory samples combined magnetically selected CD45RO+ cells with CCR7-negative CD45RA+ effector memory (TemRA) cells. Blood was collected by leukapheresis, and PBMCs were isolated by Ficoll-Histopaque density gradient centrifugation and then cryopreserved in liquid nitrogen vapor phase. Purity and quantity of every magnetically sorted T cell population were checked by analytical flow cytometry. From each sorted fraction, genomic DNA was isolated and quantified by UV absorbance on a Nanodrop 2000c. Trimming accounts for 7 bases at V and 4 bases at J, while the number of junction bases matched to no gene is 5. Including cysteine and phenylalanine, the CDR3 has 13 amino acids. Here the CDR3 DNA is all that survives: 39 bases in frame from base 1. Via the germline V gene, CDR1 is SQVTM and CDR2 ANQGSEA.

The receptor was isolated from a man younger than 35 in good health. Some clones in this sample may be carry-over from other donors' samples. The rearranged segments are TRBV29-1 and TRBJ1-2; TRBD1 matches 11 bases in the middle. The sequencing sample was made of memory CD8+ T cells from PBMCs. Interpreted using the paper, the cell subset or site label stands for: CD45RO+ cells pooled with CCR7-negative TemRA cells. The nucleotide sequence reads as follows: TGCAGCGCTCGGACAGGGGGCTTCTATGGCTACACCTTC. Translated, this is CSARTGGFYGYTF.